The entry that follows covers one T cell receptor beta chain sequence. Its antigen is unidentified. With 0 bases removed from V and 4 bases from J, the gap between germline ends came to 21 bases. Germline V gives CDR1 MNHEY, CDR2 SVGAGI. CDR3 size: 18 residues. Ahead of thyroid surgery, no patient had received treatment of any kind. Original processing methods: Variation in CDR3 across clinicopathological groups served as the basis for constructing a distant-metastasis classifier in papillary thyroid cancer. Through MiXCR, TCRdb re-clonotyped the PCR reads. Clone size and V and J calls follow TCRdb, not the original study. The sample has about 70,000 clones, 18% seen once. This sample was taken from a study of metastatic and nonmetastatic thyroid tumors. Study as a whole: Samples came from malignant and benign thyroid patients, and repertoires were compared across blood and tumor or nodule tissue.

General observations from the study: Compared with benign nodules, malignant thyroid tumors were reported to have significantly higher TCR beta diversity in both blood and tumor.

This clonotype originated in a female donor with papillary thyroid cancer or a benign thyroid nodule (not recorded which). Some clones in this sample may be carry-over from other donors' samples. The sample consisted of blood. J is TRBJ1-2 and V is TRBV6-5, with TRBD1 as a possible D gene (5 bases). CDR3 nucleotides: TGTGCCAGCAGTTACTCCATACCCCGGACATGGGGCACCTATGGCTACACCTTC. Its protein product is CASSYSIPRTWGTYGYTF.